A single sample is the source of the 21 T cell receptor beta chains below, sequenced in a study of T cell responses to AZD1222 COVID-19 vaccine. The protocol was immunoSEQ multiplex PCR, while the TCRdb copy is restricted to in-frame clones and leaves out a portion. There are some 91,000 clones in the sample; 90% to 95% occur only once, and 10% to 15% lies in the top ten. The source material was peripheral blood, sampled on day 0 of AZD1222 vaccination. These receptors were obtained from an adult in good health.

This clone was observed a handful of times. The chain couples TRBV28 to TRBJ1-5; TRBD1 aligns across 7 bases. The CDR3 length is 15 residues. The V gene end was trimmed by 4 bases and the J gene end by 6 bases; junction bases not matched to a gene: 9. Germline V CDR1 and CDR2: MDHEN, SYDVKM. DNA of the CDR3: TGTGCCAGCAGTTCCCTACAGGGGCGAGGTCAGCCCCAGCATTTT. Its translation: CASSSLQGRGQPQHF.

This rearrangement joins TRBV12-5 to TRBJ1-5, with TRBD1 matching over 7 bases. The CDR3 is 14 amino acids. V was clipped by 5 bases and J by 2 bases; unmatched bases: 3. Germline V gene lookup returns CDR1 LGHNT and CDR2 FRNRAP. The CDR3 region has the DNA TGTGCTAGTGGTCCCGGACAGGGCAATCAGCCCCAGCATTTT. Translated: CASGPGQGNQPQHF. The complete variable domain, with remaining parts taken from reference TRBV12-5 and TRBJ1-5, reads DARVTQTPRHKVTEMGQEVTMRCQPILGHNTVFWYRQTMMQGLELLAYFRNRAPLDDSGMPKDRFSAEMPDATLATLKIQPSEPRDSAVYFCASGPGQGNQPQHFGDGTRLSIL.

This CDR3 is CASSLANLNRGYNEQFF. In nucleotides, the CDR3 is TGCGCCAGCAGCTTGGCAAACCTTAACAGGGGGTACAATGAGCAGTTCTTC. The gene calls are TRBV5-1 and TRBJ2-1; 8 nucleotides line up with TRBD1. Germline values: CDR1 SGHRS, CDR2 YFSETQ. V shed 0 bases, J shed 4 bases, and the junction held 9 bases outside the gene matches. The CDR3 spans 17 residues. The full variable domain, rest sourced from reference TRBV5-1 and TRBJ2-1, is KAGVTQTPRYLIKTRGQQVTLSCSPISGHRSVSWYQQTPGQGLQFLFEYFSETQRNKGNFPGRFSGRQFSNSRSEMNVSTLELGDSALYLCASSLANLNRGYNEQFFGPGTRLTVL.

The chain uses TRBV12-3 or TRBV12-4 and TRBJ1-4; 7 bases are a match to TRBD1. The CDR3 runs to 13 residues. The V gene end was trimmed by 4 bases and the J gene end by 5 bases; junction bases not matched to a gene: 1. The CDR3 sequence: CASSSDRNEKLFF. As DNA, the CDR3 is TGTGCCAGCAGTTCGGACAGGAATGAAAAACTGTTTTTT.

The chain uses TRBV12-5 and TRBJ1-1, with a possible D match to TRBD1 (6 bases). Looked up from germline, CDR1 is LGHNT and CDR2 is FRNRAP. The V end lost 6 bases, the J end lost 8 bases, and 13 bases lay between the germline ends. The CDR3 spans 12 residues. The CDR3 spells CASGPDDREAFF. In DNA form, the CDR3 reads TGTGCTAGTGGACCGGACGACAGGGAAGCTTTCTTT. Full variable domain (rest looked up from reference TRBV12-5 and TRBJ1-1): DARVTQTPRHKVTEMGQEVTMRCQPILGHNTVFWYRQTMMQGLELLAYFRNRAPLDDSGMPKDRFSAEMPDATLATLKIQPSEPRDSAVYFCASGPDDREAFFGQGTRLTVV.

This chain joins TRBV11-2 and TRBJ2-2; D may match TRBD1 or TRBD2 (5 bases each). The V and J ends lost 0 bases and 6 bases respectively, with 26 bases between them. The germline CDR1 and CDR2 sequences are SGHAT and FQNNGV. The CDR3 sequence is 20 residues long. CDR3 nucleotide sequence: TGTGCCAGCAGCTTAGAAGTGAGGGGCGTCGTGTCCAAAGTCTCCGGGGAGCTGTTTTTT. The encoded protein is CASSLEVRGVVSKVSGELFF.

The chain combines TRBV7-8 with TRBJ1-5; D is uncertain. This CDR3 comprises 15 residues. Germline V gives CDR1 SGHVS, CDR2 FQNEAQ. V gave up 1 base and J gave up 1 base, with 8 bases separating them. In DNA form, the CDR3 reads TGTGCCAGCAGCTTAGACTTACGAAGCAATCAGCCCCAGCATTTT. This translates into CASSLDLRSNQPQHF.

The gene calls are TRBV19 and TRBJ1-4; D is ambiguous. CDR1 is LNHDA, CDR2 SQIVND, per germline (reference sequence). There are 14 residues in the CDR3. With 9 bases removed from V and 0 bases from J, the gap between germline ends came to 11 bases. The CDR3 sequence is CASTDGATNEKLFF. CDR3 DNA sequence: TGTGCCAGCACGGACGGAGCAACTAATGAAAAACTGTTTTTT.

The chain carries TRBV30 and TRBJ1-1; D not resolved. This CDR3 region has 15 residues. The V end lost 1 base, the J end lost 1 base, and 13 bases lay between the germline ends. CDR1 is GTSNPN, CDR2 SVGIG, per germline (reference sequence). The chain's CDR3 is CAWSGVGVRNTEAFF. Here the CDR3 DNA reads TGTGCCTGGAGTGGCGTTGGGGTAAGGAACACTGAAGCTTTCTTT.

The chain carries TRBV4-1 and TRBJ2-7, with D perhaps being TRBD1 or TRBD2 (5 bases each). CDR3 length: 15 amino acids. Germline CDR1 MGHRA, CDR2 YSYEKL. V lost 0 bases, J lost 2 bases, and 11 bases lay in between. The chain's CDR3 is CASSQDRDGPYEQYF. CDR3 coding DNA: TGCGCCAGCAGCCAAGACCGGGACGGACCCTACGAGCAGTACTTC.

This clone showed up just once. The gene calls are TRBV7-2 and TRBJ2-5; tentatively, D is TRBD2 (6 bases). The length of the CDR3 is 18 residues. The germline V gene has CDR1 SGHTA and CDR2 FQGNSA. The V gene lost 5 bases and the J gene lost 0 bases, with 22 bases spanning the gap. The CDR3 here is CASSPKMGGLSHQETQYF. CDR3 DNA sequence: TGTGCCAGCAGCCCCAAGATGGGGGGTCTTAGCCACCAAGAGACCCAGTACTTC.

The rearrangement joins TRBV7-9 to TRBJ1-5, with D possibly TRBD1 on 5 matching bases. V dropped 5 bases and J dropped 4 bases, with 9 bases sitting between them. CDR3 size: 13 residues. Germline V gives CDR1 SEHNR, CDR2 FQNEAQ (reference sequence). CDR3 amino acids: CASSPGRNQPQHF. In DNA form, the CDR3 reads TGTGCCAGCAGCCCGGGACGGAATCAGCCCCAGCATTTT.

V gene TRBV28 combines with J gene TRBJ1-1; maybe TRBD1 (5 bases). V lost 9 bases, J lost 7 bases, and 12 bases lay in between. The germline V gene has CDR1 MDHEN and CDR2 SYDVKM. This CDR3 contains 11 residues. CDR3 sequence reads: CASRGEVEAFF. The CDR3 DNA follows: TGTGCCAGTAGAGGGGAGGTTGAAGCTTTCTTT.

A single count supports this clone. V usage is TRBV5-1 and J usage is TRBJ2-7; 12 positions match TRBD2. There are 14 residues in the CDR3. Germline V lookup: CDR1 SGHRS, CDR2 YFSETQ. V shed 4 bases and J 3 bases; nucleotides not matched to a gene: 2. In DNA, the CDR3 is TGCGCCAGCAGCCCGACTAGCGGGAGCTACGAGCAGTACTTC. As protein: CASSPTSGSYEQYF.

This clone was counted a single time. The rearrangement joins TRBV19 to TRBJ1-2; 7 bases are a match to TRBD1. V trimming: 5 bases; J trimming: 2 bases; junction bases outside the gene matches: 5. Germline CDR1 is LNHDA and CDR2 is SQIVND (reference sequence). The CDR3 runs to 14 residues. This chain's CDR3 is CASSVPDRNYGYTF. Here the CDR3 DNA reads TGTGCCAGTAGTGTTCCGGACAGGAACTATGGCTACACCTTC.

The chain couples TRBV27 to TRBJ2-1; D possibly corresponds to TRBD2 (5 bases). The CDR3 sequence is 12 residues long. CDR1 and CDR2 from the germline V gene are MNHEY and SMNVEV (reference sequence). The ends were cut back, 6 bases at V and 7 bases at J, with 10 bases in the middle. CDR3 in DNA: TGTGCCAGCAGGAGGGCCAGGAATGAGCAGTTCTTC. It specifies CASRRARNEQFF.

The genes are TRBV10-1 and TRBJ2-7; D is perhaps TRBD1 or TRBD2 (5 bases each). The ends were cut back, 6 bases at V and 4 bases at J, with 19 bases in the middle. The V gene's germline CDR1 is WNHNN and CDR2 SYGVQD (reference sequence). The CDR3 totals 15 residues. CDR3 nucleotides: TGCGCCAGCAGAGTCCCGGGACCTGCACTTTACGAGCAGTACTTC. Protein: CASRVPGPALYEQYF.

The gene calls are TRBV6-4 and TRBJ2-6, with D tentatively TRBD1 or TRBD2 (5 bases each). V was cut by 8 bases and J by 4 bases, with 12 bases left in between. Germline CDR1 is MRHNA and CDR2 is SNTAGT. The CDR3 sequence is 14 residues long. CDR3 sequence reads: CASAPGTGANVLTF. Written as DNA, the CDR3 is TGTGCCAGCGCGCCAGGGACCGGGGCCAACGTCCTGACTTTC.

This sequence joins TRBV19 and TRBJ2-1; D may correspond to TRBD1 or TRBD2 (5 bases each). CDR1 is LNHDA and CDR2 is SQIVND in the germline V gene (reference sequence). The length of the CDR3 is 15 residues. Trimming took 3 bases from V and 9 from J, leaving 18 bases between them. The CDR3 sequence: CASSITGQGVGEQFF. The CDR3, as DNA: TGTGCCAGTAGTATCACGGGGCAGGGAGTCGGTGAGCAGTTCTTC.

The chain links TRBV5-1 to TRBJ1-2; the D gene is possibly TRBD1 (6 bases). The V and J ends lost 2 bases and 6 bases respectively, with 20 bases between them. Germline loops: CDR1 SGHRS, CDR2 YFSETQ. This CDR3 has 16 residues. CDR3 amino acids: CASSFNRVSVDDGYTF. The CDR3 nucleotides are TGCGCCAGCAGCTTCAACAGGGTTTCGGTGGATGATGGCTACACCTTC.

A single count supports this clone. The DNA of the CDR3 is TGTGCCAGCAGAAGAGGGGTAGCGGACACCACAGATACGCAGTATTTT. Translation gives CASRRGVADTTDTQYF. The chain carries TRBV7-3 and TRBJ2-3, with D maybe TRBD2 (6 bases). Germline CDR1 and CDR2: SGHTA and FQGTGA. CDR3 length: 16 residues. V gave up 6 bases and J gave up 2 bases, with 18 bases separating them. Combining the CDR3 with reference TRBV7-3 and TRBJ2-3 gives the whole variable domain GAGVSQTPSNKVTEKGKYVELRCDPISGHTALYWYRQSLGQGPEFLIYFQGTGAADDSGLPNDRFFAVRPEGSVSTLKIQRTERGDSAVYLCASRRGVADTTDTQYFGPGTRLTVL.